This T cell receptor (beta chain) emerged from a study of response to subunit inactivated influenza vaccine. Study-wide points: The authors offered the suggestion that each seasonal influenza vaccination recruits few new T cells.

The CDR3 has 14 residues. Germline CDR1 reads KGHSH; CDR2 reads LQKENI. V was cut by 3 bases and J by 1 base, with 7 bases left in between. Many counts were recorded for this clonotype. Its antigen is unidentified. TCRdb passed the RT-PCR reads through MiXCR, listing each CDR3 protein once. This table has roughly 790,000 distinct CDR3 sequences, approximately 22% appearing once. The sequence derives from a man aged 50-60 years who received an inactivated influenza vaccine. The chain couples TRBV18 to TRBJ2-1; D uncertain. The material sequenced was PBMCs from blood, taken roughly 5 days after vaccination. The CDR3 region is CASSPQVSYNEQFF. CDR3 nucleotide sequence: TGTGCCAGCTCACCTCAGGTTTCCTACAATGAGCAGTTCTTC.